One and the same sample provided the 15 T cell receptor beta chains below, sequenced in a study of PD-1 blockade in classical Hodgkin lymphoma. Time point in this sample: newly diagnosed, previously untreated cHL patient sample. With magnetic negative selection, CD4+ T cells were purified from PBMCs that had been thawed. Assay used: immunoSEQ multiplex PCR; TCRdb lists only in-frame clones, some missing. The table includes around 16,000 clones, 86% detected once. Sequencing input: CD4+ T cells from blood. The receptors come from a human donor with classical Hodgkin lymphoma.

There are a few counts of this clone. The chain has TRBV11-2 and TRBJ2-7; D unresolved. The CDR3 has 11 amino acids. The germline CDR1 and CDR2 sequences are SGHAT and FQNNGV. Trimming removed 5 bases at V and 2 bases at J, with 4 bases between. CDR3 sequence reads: CASSVTYEQYF. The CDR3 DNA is TGTGCCAGCAGCGTAACCTACGAGCAGTACTTC. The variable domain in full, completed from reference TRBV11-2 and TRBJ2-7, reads EAGVAQSPRYKIIEKRQSVAFWCNPISGHATLYWYQQILGQGPKLLIQFQNNGVVDDSQLPKDRFSAERLKGVDSTLKIQPAKLEDSAVYLCASSVTYEQYFGPGTRLTVT.

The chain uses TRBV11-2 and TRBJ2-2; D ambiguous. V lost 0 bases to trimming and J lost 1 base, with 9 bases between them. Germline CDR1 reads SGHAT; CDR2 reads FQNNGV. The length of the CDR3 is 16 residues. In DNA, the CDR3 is TGTGCCAGCAGCTTAGATGGGCATTTGAACACCGGGGAGCTGTTTTTT. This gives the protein CASSLDGHLNTGELFF.

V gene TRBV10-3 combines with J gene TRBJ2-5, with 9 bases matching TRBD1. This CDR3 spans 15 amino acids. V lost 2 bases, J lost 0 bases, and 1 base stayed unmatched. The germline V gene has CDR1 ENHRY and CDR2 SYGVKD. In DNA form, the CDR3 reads TGTGCCATCAGTGAGGGGACAGGGCACCAAGAGACCCAGTACTTC. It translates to CAISEGTGHQETQYF.

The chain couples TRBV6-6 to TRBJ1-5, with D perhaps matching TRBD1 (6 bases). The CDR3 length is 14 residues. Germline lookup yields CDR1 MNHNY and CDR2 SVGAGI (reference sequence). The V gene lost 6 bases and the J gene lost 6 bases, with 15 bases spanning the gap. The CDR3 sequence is CASRMIGGGQPQHF. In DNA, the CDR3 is TGTGCCAGCAGGATGATAGGGGGAGGTCAGCCCCAGCATTTT.

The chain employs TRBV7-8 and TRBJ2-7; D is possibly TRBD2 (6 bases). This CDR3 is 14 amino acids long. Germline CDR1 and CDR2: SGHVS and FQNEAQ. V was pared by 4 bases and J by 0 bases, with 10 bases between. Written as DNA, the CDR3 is TGTGCCAGCAGCTCCGGGACTCCCTCCTACGAGCAGTACTTC. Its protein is CASSSGTPSYEQYF.

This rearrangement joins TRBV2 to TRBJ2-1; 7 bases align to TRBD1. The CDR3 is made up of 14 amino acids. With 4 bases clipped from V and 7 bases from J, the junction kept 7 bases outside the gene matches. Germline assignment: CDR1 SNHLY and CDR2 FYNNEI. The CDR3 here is CASSARQGANEQFF. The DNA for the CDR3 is TGTGCCAGCAGTGCCAGACAGGGAGCTAATGAGCAGTTCTTC.

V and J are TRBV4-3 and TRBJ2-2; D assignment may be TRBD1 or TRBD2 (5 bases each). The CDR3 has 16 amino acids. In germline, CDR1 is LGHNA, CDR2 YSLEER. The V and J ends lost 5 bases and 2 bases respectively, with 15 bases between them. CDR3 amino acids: CASSYWAGTNTGELFF. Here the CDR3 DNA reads TGCGCCAGCAGCTATTGGGCAGGGACCAACACCGGGGAGCTGTTTTTT.

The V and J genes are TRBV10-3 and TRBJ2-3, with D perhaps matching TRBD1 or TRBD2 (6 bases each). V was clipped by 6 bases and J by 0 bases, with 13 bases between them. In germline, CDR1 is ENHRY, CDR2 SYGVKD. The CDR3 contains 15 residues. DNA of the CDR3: TGTGCCATCAGGGGGGCCAGCGGGAGCACAGATACGCAGTATTTT. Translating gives CAIRGASGSTDTQYF.

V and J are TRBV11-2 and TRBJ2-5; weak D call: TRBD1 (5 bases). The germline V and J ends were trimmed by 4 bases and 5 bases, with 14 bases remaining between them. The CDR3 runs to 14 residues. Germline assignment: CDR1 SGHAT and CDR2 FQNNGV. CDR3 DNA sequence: TGTGCCAGCAGCTCAATTATGTCAGGGGAGACCCAGTACTTC. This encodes CASSSIMSGETQYF.

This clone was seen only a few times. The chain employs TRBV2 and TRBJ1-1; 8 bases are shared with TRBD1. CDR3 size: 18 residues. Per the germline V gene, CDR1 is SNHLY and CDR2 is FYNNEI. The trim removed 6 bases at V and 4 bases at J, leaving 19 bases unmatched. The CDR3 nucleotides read TGTGCCAGCAGCTGGACAGGGAGAATCACAGGGGATGGCACTGAAGCTTTCTTT. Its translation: CASSWTGRITGDGTEAFF.

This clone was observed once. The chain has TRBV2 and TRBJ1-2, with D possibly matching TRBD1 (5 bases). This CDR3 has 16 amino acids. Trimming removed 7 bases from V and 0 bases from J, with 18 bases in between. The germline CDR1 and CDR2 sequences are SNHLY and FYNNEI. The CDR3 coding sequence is TGTGCCAGCATTATCCAGGGTACACTAGCTAACTATGGCTACACCTTC. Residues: CASIIQGTLANYGYTF.

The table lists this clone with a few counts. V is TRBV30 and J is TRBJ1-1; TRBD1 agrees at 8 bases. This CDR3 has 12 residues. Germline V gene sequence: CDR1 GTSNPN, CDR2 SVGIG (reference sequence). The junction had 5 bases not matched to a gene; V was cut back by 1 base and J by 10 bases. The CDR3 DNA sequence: TGTGCCTGGAGTGGCAGGGGGCGCGGAGCTTTCTTT. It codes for CAWSGRGRGAFF.

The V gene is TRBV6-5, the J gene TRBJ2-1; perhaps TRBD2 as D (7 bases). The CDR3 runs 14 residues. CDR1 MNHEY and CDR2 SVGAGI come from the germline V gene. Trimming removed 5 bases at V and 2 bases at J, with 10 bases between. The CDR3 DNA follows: TGTGCCAGCAGTAGGGGGGGACCCTACAATGAGCAGTTCTTC. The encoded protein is CASSRGGPYNEQFF.

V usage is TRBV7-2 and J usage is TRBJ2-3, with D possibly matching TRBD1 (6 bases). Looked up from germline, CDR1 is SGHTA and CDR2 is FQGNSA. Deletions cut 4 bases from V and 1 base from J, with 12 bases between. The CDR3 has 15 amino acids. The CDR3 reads CASSSHRVGTDTQYF. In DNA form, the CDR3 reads TGTGCCAGCAGCTCTCACAGGGTGGGCACAGATACGCAGTATTTT.

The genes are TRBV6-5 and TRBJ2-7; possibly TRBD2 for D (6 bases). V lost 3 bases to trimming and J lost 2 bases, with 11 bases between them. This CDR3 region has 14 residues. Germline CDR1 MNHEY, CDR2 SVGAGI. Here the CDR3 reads CASSYGPGAYEQYF. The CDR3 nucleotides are TGTGCCAGCAGTTATGGGCCGGGGGCCTACGAGCAGTACTTC.